The present T cell receptor beta chain was sequenced within a study of blood T cell repertoires in COVID-19. About the research overall: Collection of acute and convalescent COVID-19 samples took place in the United States, Italy and Spain. T cells, B-cell-depleted T cells, or PBMCs supplied cDNA or gDNA.

Original processing methods: Estimates of nucleated cell counts were drawn from the amplification of reference gene primers. Assay used: immunoSEQ multiplex PCR; TCRdb lists only in-frame clones, some missing. V and J calls plus clone size are reproduced from that table; the DNA served to infer D and trimming. The table records some 300,000 clones, about 85% of them present only once. Germline CDR1 SGHAT, CDR2 FQNNGV. The germline V and J ends were trimmed by 1 base and 7 bases, with 14 bases remaining between them. The CDR3 runs to 15 residues. The genes are TRBV11-2 and TRBJ1-3; D not certain. The sequenced material came from peripheral blood. The clonotype originates from a man younger than 35 with active or convalescent COVID-19. The CDR3 coding sequence is TGTGCCAGCAGCTTAGCGGCAGGTATCACGAACACCATATATTTT. Amino acid sequence: CASSLAAGITNTIYF.